The 11 T cell receptor beta chains below come from one sample, sequenced in a study of OX40 agonist ivuxolimab in advanced cancers. Generated by immunoSEQ multiplex PCR, the TCRdb table keeps only in-frame clones and is missing some. This sample carries under 35,000 clones, roughly 82% of them seen once, and the ten largest clones take roughly 22%. The sample in question was CD4+ or CD8+ T cells sorted from blood, obtained in a trial of the OX40 agonist ivuxolimab. All receptors derive from an adult with an advanced solid tumor such as melanoma, head and neck, liver or kidney cancer.

This chain connects TRBV5-5 to TRBJ1-4; 7 bases agree with TRBD1. CDR1 and CDR2 from the germline V gene are SGHKS and YYEKEE (reference sequence). The CDR3 has 16 amino acids. Germline trimming cut 3 bases from V and 0 bases from J; bases unmatched to any gene: 5. The DNA of the CDR3 is TGTGCCAGCAGCTCCCGGGACAGAGCAACTAATGAAAAACTGTTTTTT. Encoded protein: CASSSRDRATNEKLFF.

Regarding this clone: The germline gene is not matched at one end of the junction; a read error may be the cause. The CDR3 sequence: CVSSPGQGSLEQYF. The CDR3 DNA follows: TGTGTCAGCTCCCCGGGACAGGGATCCCTGGAGCAGTACTTC. V is TRBV18 and J is TRBJ2-7, with 9 nucleotides matching TRBD1. The CDR3 sequence is 14 residues long. Germline CDR1 and CDR2: KGHSH and LQKENI.

The chain is built from TRBV9 and TRBJ2-5, with D maybe TRBD2 (6 bases). This CDR3 is built from 16 residues. Trimming left V 0 bases short and J 2 bases short, with 14 bases between. CDR1 SGDLS and CDR2 YYNGEE come from the germline V gene. CDR3 nucleotide sequence: TGTGCCAGCAGCGTAGATGCGGGGCACGCACAAGAGACCCAGTACTTC. Its translation: CASSVDAGHAQETQYF.

V usage is TRBV5-6 and J usage is TRBJ1-1; D gene unclear. The CDR3 is 14 residues long. The germline CDR1 and CDR2 sequences are SGHDT and YYEEEE. Deletions cut 2 bases from V and 5 bases from J, with 13 bases between. The DNA of the CDR3 is TGTGCCAGCAGCTTAGGCAGTGGGTGGACTGAAGCTTTCTTT. As protein: CASSLGSGWTEAFF.

This clone was seen only once. The chain employs TRBV5-5 and TRBJ2-6, with D possibly being TRBD1 or TRBD2 (5 bases each). The germline V and J ends were trimmed by 0 bases and 0 bases, with 7 bases remaining between them. This CDR3 contains 16 residues. The germline gives CDR1 SGHKS, CDR2 YYEKEE (reference sequence). The DNA for the CDR3 is TGTGCCAGCAGCTTGGTTGGGACCTCTGGGGCCAACGTCCTGACTTTC. It translates to CASSLVGTSGANVLTF. Filled out from reference TRBV5-5 and TRBJ2-6, the complete variable domain reads DAGVTQSPTHLIKTRGQQVTLRCSPISGHKSVSWYQQVLGQGPQFIFQYYEKEERGRGNFPDRFSARQFPNYSSELNVNALLLGDSALYLCASSLVGTSGANVLTFGAGSRLTVL.

The J gene is TRBJ2-1, the V gene TRBV19; 12 positions agree with TRBD2. CDR3 length: 17 amino acids. Germline values: CDR1 LNHDA, CDR2 SQIVND (reference sequence). The ends lost 5 bases at V and 6 bases at J; junction bases unmatched: 11. CDR3 sequence (DNA): TGTGCCAGTAGTCGCCGGCTAGCGGGAGGGCCATTCAATGAGCAGTTCTTC. The encoded protein is CASSRRLAGGPFNEQFF. Together with reference TRBV19 and TRBJ2-1, the CDR3 gives the full variable domain: DGGITQSPKYLFRKEGQNVTLSCEQNLNHDAMYWYRQDPGQGLRLIYYSQIVNDFQKGDIAEGYSVSREKKESFPLTVTSAQKNPTAFYLCASSRRLAGGPFNEQFFGPGTRLTVL.

This chain connects TRBV7-3 to TRBJ2-5; D assignment may be TRBD1 or TRBD2 (6 bases each). Deletions cut 2 bases from V and 5 bases from J, with 12 bases between. The V gene's germline CDR1 is SGHTA and CDR2 FQGTGA. The CDR3 is made up of 14 amino acids. The CDR3 loop reads CASSLSGARETQYF. The CDR3 DNA reads as TGTGCCAGCAGCTTATCGGGGGCGAGGGAGACCCAGTACTTC.

The rearrangement joins TRBV4-1 to TRBJ1-2; possible D gene TRBD1, 6 bases. Trimming left V 1 base short and J 2 bases short, with 14 bases between. Germline V gene sequence: CDR1 MGHRA, CDR2 YSYEKL. The CDR3 has 16 residues. The CDR3 is CASSQGARGGNYGYTF. The CDR3, as DNA: TGCGCCAGCAGCCAAGGAGCCCGCGGGGGCAACTATGGCTACACCTTC.

This chain uses TRBV13 with TRBJ1-3; TRBD1 aligns across 7 bases. With 4 bases clipped from V and 0 bases from J, the junction kept 15 bases outside the gene matches. The CDR3 totals 19 residues. CDR1 is PRHDT, CDR2 FYEKMQ, per germline (reference sequence). The CDR3 here is CASSSLHDRALFSGNTIYF. CDR3 bases: TGTGCCAGCAGCTCTCTACACGACAGGGCTTTGTTCTCTGGAAACACCATATATTTT. Full variable domain (outside the CDR3, taken from reference TRBV13 and TRBJ1-3): AAGVIQSPRHLIKEKRETATLKCYPIPRHDTVYWYQQGPGQDPQFLISFYEKMQSDKGSIPDRFSAQQFSDYHSELNMSSLELGDSALYFCASSSLHDRALFSGNTIYFGEGSWLTVV.

This clone was recorded a few times. V usage is TRBV6-1 and J usage is TRBJ2-7; no firm D call. The germline V and J ends were trimmed by 7 bases and 0 bases, with 16 bases remaining between them. The CDR3 is 15 amino acids. CDR1 MNHNS and CDR2 SASEGT come from the germline V gene. CDR3 in amino acids: CASTRSPQSSYEQYF. CDR3 DNA: TGTGCCAGCACGAGGTCCCCCCAATCCTCCTACGAGCAGTACTTC.

The chain uses TRBV5-1 and TRBJ2-1, with TRBD2 matching over 9 bases. The CDR3 covers 15 residues. Trimming at V came to 3 bases and at J to 5 bases, leaving 6 bases not matched to a gene. Germline-derived CDR1 and CDR2 are SGHRS and YFSETQ. CDR3 sequence (DNA): TGCGCCAGCAGCTCGTTAGCGGGGGCCAACAATGAGCAGTTCTTC. Its protein is CASSSLAGANNEQFF.